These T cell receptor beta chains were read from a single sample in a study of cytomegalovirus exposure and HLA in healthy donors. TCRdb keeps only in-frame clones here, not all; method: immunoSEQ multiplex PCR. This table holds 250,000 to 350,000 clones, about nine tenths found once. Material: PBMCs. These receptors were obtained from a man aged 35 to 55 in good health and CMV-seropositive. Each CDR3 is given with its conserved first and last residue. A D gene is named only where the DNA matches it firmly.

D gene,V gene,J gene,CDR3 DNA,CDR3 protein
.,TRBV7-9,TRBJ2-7,TGTGCCAGCAGCCCAAGACAGGCCTACGAGCAGTACTTC,CASSPRQAYEQYF
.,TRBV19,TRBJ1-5,TGTGCCAGTAGCTACAGTCTTAATCAGCCCCAGCATTTT,CASSYSLNQPQHF
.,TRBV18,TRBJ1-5,TGTGCCAGCTCACCGTCTGACTATCAGCCCCAGCATTTT,CASSPSDYQPQHF
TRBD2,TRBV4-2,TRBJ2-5,TGTGCCAGCAGCCAAGCCCACGGGACTACCCAAGAGACCCAGTACTTC,CASSQAHGTTQETQYF
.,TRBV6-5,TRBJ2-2,TGTGCCAGCAGTCCGACAGTTTTGAACACCGGGGAGCTGTTTTTT,CASSPTVLNTGELFF
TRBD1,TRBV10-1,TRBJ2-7,TGCGCCAGCAGCGGACAGGACAGCTCCTACGAGCAGTACTTC,CASSGQDSSYEQYF
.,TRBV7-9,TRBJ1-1,TGTGCCAGCAGCCCCCTGTCGGCTGAAGCTTTCTTT,CASSPLSAEAFF
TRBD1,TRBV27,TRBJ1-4,TGTGCCAGCACCAAGTACCTGACAGGGGGGGAAGGAAAACTGTTTTTT,CASTKYLTGGEGKLFF
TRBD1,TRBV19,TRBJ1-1,TGTGCCAGTAGTACCCGGACAGGGGTATGGACTGAAGCTTTCTTT,CASSTRTGVWTEAFF
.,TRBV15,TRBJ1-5,TGTGCCACCAGCAGAGTTTCAGGGAATCGAAAGCAGCCCCAGCATTTT,CATSRVSGNRKQPQHF
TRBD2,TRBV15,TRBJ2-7,TGTGCCACCAGCAGAGCGGAGAGACTAGCGGGAGACGAGCAGTACTTC,CATSRAERLAGDEQYF
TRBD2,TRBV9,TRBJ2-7,TGTGCCAGCAGCGTAATTAGCGGGAGTTGGGACGAGCAGTACTTC,CASSVISGSWDEQYF
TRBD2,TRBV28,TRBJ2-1,TGTGCCAGCAGCCCGAGTGCCGTAGTAGAGGGGAGGGCGGGAGGGTCTTATGAGCAGTTCTTC,CASSPSAVVEGRAGGSYEQFF
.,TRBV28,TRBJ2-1,TGTGCCAGCAGTTGGACATATGAGCAGTTCTTC,CASSWTYEQFF